What follows is one T cell receptor (beta chain) and its context. Its specific antigen is unknown. Per-base qualities were not stored, and no clone one base away is much larger. Library construction relied on the immunoSEQ multiplex PCR assay. TCRdb obtained this table from immuneACCESS and retained in-frame rearrangements with V and J assigned. These tables miss some clones; where compared with another copy, unresolved V genes account for less than half of the shortfall, and the remainder is unexplained. For this sample the table gives tens of thousands of clones, of which 80% to 95% were detected only once. Under 0.95% of the sample is in the top ten clones. This specimen comes from a study of control samples from healthy donors and cancer patients (dated by TCRdb to the early 2020s). The CDR3 numbers 18 residues from cysteine through phenylalanine. This entry keeps only the CDR3 DNA: 54 bases, framed from base 1. Sequences LNHNV (CDR1) and YYDKDF (CDR2) are obtained from the germline V gene (reference sequence). V loses 0 bases, J loses 0 bases, and the germline ends lie 15 bases apart.

The sequencing sample was made of PBMCs. The receptor was isolated from a man in his thirties or forties with colorectal cancer. Recombination joined TRBV15 with TRBJ2-4, with a weak D call of TRBD1 (5 bases match). The CDR3 region: CATSRDKEGVLAKNIQYF. In nucleotides, the sequence is TGTGCCACCAGCAGAGATAAGGAAGGGGTTCTAGCCAAAAACATTCAGTACTTC. Reference TRBV15 and TRBJ2-4 genes cover what lies past the CDR3, so the full variable domain is DAMVIQNPRYQVTQFGKPVTLSCSQTLNHNVMYWYQQKSSQAPKLLFHYYDKDFNNEADTPDNFQSRRPNTSFCFLDIRSPGLGDTAMYLCATSRDKEGVLAKNIQYFGAGTRLSVL.